One sample yielded the 23 T cell receptor beta chains listed below, sequenced in a study of beta chain features in type 1 diabetes. The authors reverse transcribed all of the isolated RNA, so sequencing captured expressed TCRB transcripts. This table comes from immunoSEQ multiplex PCR, and its TCRdb copy is limited to in-frame clones, with some not included. The sample comprises 200,000 to 250,000 clones, 27% of which are singletons, and approximately 4% rests with the top ten. Input material: central memory CD4+ T cells from blood. The receptors were sampled from a man aged 30 to 45 in good health.

This clone counts as medium-sized (0.01 to 0.1%). Other DNA sequences in this sample translate to the same CDR3. CDR3 DNA: TGTGCCACCAGCAGAGATGGGCCGGGCGGATTCTACAATGAGCAGTTCTTC. Amino acids: CATSRDGPGGFYNEQFF. The J gene is TRBJ2-1, the V gene TRBV15, with D unresolved. CDR1 is LNHNV, CDR2 YYDKDF, per germline (reference sequence). The CDR3 extends over 17 amino acids. The V and J ends lost 0 bases and 3 bases respectively, with 15 bases between them.

The chain recombines TRBV27 with TRBJ2-7; tentative D call: TRBD1 (5 bases). CDR3 length: 13 amino acids. Trimming left V 6 bases short and J 4 bases short, with 13 bases between. CDR1 MNHEY and CDR2 SMNVEV come from the germline V gene (reference sequence). The CDR3 DNA reads TGTGCCAGCAGAAAGGACAAAGTTTACGAGCAGTACTTC. Its protein is CASRKDKVYEQYF.

The chain carries TRBV28 and TRBJ1-5; the D gene is possibly TRBD1 (6 bases). Germline assignment: CDR1 MDHEN and CDR2 SYDVKM. This CDR3 has 16 residues. Trimming removed 6 bases from V and 2 bases from J, with 17 bases in between. The chain's CDR3 is CASRPHRGAGNQPQHF. As DNA, the CDR3 is TGTGCCAGCAGACCTCACCGGGGGGCAGGCAATCAGCCCCAGCATTTT.

The V and J genes are TRBV10-3 and TRBJ1-2; no reliable D call. Germline CDR1 and CDR2: ENHRY and SYGVKD. V lost 3 bases and J lost 13, with 15 bases in between. The CDR3 covers 12 residues. CDR3 nucleotide sequence: TGTGCCATCAGTGAATCGTCGGTAGGTCCCACCTTC. This sequence encodes CAISESSVGPTF.

This clone was recorded at least ten times. V is TRBV13 and J is TRBJ1-6; 7 bases line up with TRBD1. The germline V gene has CDR1 PRHDT and CDR2 FYEKMQ (reference sequence). V shed 5 bases and J 7 bases; nucleotides not matched to a gene: 11. The CDR3 is 16 amino acids. CDR3 in amino acids: CASSLQGSRGNSPLHF. The CDR3 bases are TGTGCCAGCAGCCTACAGGGGTCTCGTGGAAATTCACCCCTCCACTTT.

This rearrangement joins TRBV19 to TRBJ2-4; possibly TRBD2 for D (7 bases). The ends were cut back, 5 bases at V and 6 bases at J, with 17 bases in the middle. The CDR3 is made up of 15 amino acids. In germline, CDR1 is LNHDA, CDR2 SQIVND (reference sequence). DNA of the CDR3: TGTGCCAGTAGTTCCCGCCAGGGGAGGGGAAACATTCAGTACTTC. It yields the protein CASSSRQGRGNIQYF.

V usage is TRBV18 and J usage is TRBJ2-7; D is unresolved. The CDR3 runs to 14 residues. The germline V gene has CDR1 KGHSH and CDR2 LQKENI. V gave up 6 bases and J gave up 1 base, with 13 bases separating them. The CDR3 coding sequence is TGTGCCAGCTCTAAAACCAGGAATTCCTACGAGCAGTACTTC. Its translation is CASSKTRNSYEQYF.

This chain links TRBV6-1 with TRBJ1-1; D is perhaps TRBD1 (6 bases). V gave up 6 bases and J gave up 5 bases, with 13 bases separating them. CDR1 is MNHNS and CDR2 is SASEGT in the germline V gene. This CDR3 region has 13 residues. The CDR3 DNA follows: TGTGCCAGCAGCGAACAGGGTGGGACTGAAGCTTTCTTT. Encoded protein: CASSEQGGTEAFF.

The chain is built from TRBV18 and TRBJ2-7; D call uncertain. Germline V gives CDR1 KGHSH, CDR2 LQKENI. The CDR3 runs to 14 residues. The germline V and J ends were trimmed by 3 bases and 2 bases, with 11 bases remaining between them. CDR3 amino acids: CASSPRTQTYEQYF. In DNA form, the CDR3 reads TGTGCCAGCTCACCGCGGACGCAGACCTACGAGCAGTACTTC.

The chain has TRBV30 and TRBJ1-2, with D hard to call. The V end lost 0 bases, the J end lost 5 bases, and 7 bases lay between the germline ends. The CDR3 has 12 amino acids. Germline values: CDR1 GTSNPN, CDR2 SVGIG (reference sequence). The CDR3 here is CAWSVLGYGYTF. CDR3 coding DNA: TGTGCCTGGAGTGTACTGGGGTATGGCTACACCTTC.

The chain employs TRBV28 and TRBJ2-4, with a weak D call TRBD2 (6 bases). CDR3 size: 13 residues. Deletions cut 7 bases from V and 2 bases from J, with 9 bases between. The V gene's germline CDR1 is MDHEN and CDR2 SYDVKM. The CDR3 region is CASKGGTKNIQYF. The CDR3 nucleotides read TGTGCCAGCAAAGGCGGGACCAAAAACATTCAGTACTTC.

CDR3 DNA sequence: TGCGCCAGCAGGCTAACCCTGACGGAAGGAGGGACCCAGTACTTC. Translating it yields CASRLTLTEGGTQYF. The gene calls are TRBV5-1 and TRBJ2-5; D perhaps matches TRBD2 (5 bases). Germline values: CDR1 SGHRS, CDR2 YFSETQ. V was clipped by 5 bases and J by 7 bases, with 21 bases between them. The CDR3 consists of 15 residues.

The genes are TRBV10-3 and TRBJ1-1; 12 bases match TRBD1. In germline, CDR1 is ENHRY, CDR2 SYGVKD. The CDR3 has 15 residues. The ends lost 7 bases at V and 7 bases at J; junction bases unmatched: 10. In DNA, the CDR3 is TGTGCCATCACCGAGGGGACAGGGGGCGTCGGTGAAGCTTTCTTT. Translating gives CAITEGTGGVGEAFF.

The rearrangement uses TRBV5-6 and TRBJ1-2; no definite D call. Germline loops: CDR1 SGHDT, CDR2 YYEEEE. This CDR3 is built from 16 residues. V gave up 0 bases and J gave up 8 bases, with 20 bases separating them. The DNA of the CDR3 is TGTGCCAGCAGCTTGGTCGGTCTGGGTGGTATTGGAGGCTACACCTTC. As protein: CASSLVGLGGIGGYTF.

DNA of the CDR3: TGTGCCAGCAGCCAGGACTTTACAGATACGCAGTATTTT. This gives the protein CASSQDFTDTQYF. The J gene is TRBJ2-3, the V gene TRBV7-9; TRBD2 is a possible D gene (5 bases). Trimming shortened V by 5 bases and J by 3 bases, and 9 bases separated the two germline ends. This CDR3 comprises 13 residues. Looked up from germline, CDR1 is SEHNR and CDR2 is FQNEAQ (reference sequence). Filled out from reference TRBV7-9 and TRBJ2-3, the complete variable domain reads DTGVSQNPRHKITKRGQNVTFRCDPISEHNRLYWYRQTLGQGPEFLTYFQNEAQLEKSRLLSDRFSAERPKGSFSTLEIQRTEQGDSAMYLCASSQDFTDTQYFGPGTRLTVL.

V and J are TRBV7-9 and TRBJ2-7; weak D call: TRBD1 (6 bases). Germline assignment: CDR1 SEHNR and CDR2 FQNEAQ (reference sequence). This CDR3 has 14 residues. V lost 5 bases and J 4 bases, leaving 15 bases between the germline ends. The CDR3 sequence: CASSVETGAYEQYF. The CDR3 nucleotides read TGTGCCAGCAGCGTCGAGACAGGAGCGTACGAGCAGTACTTC.

This rearrangement joins TRBV5-1 to TRBJ2-2, with D unresolved. V shed 4 bases and J shed 3 bases, with 10 bases lying between them. The CDR3 covers 14 residues. CDR1 and CDR2 (germline): SGHRS, YFSETQ. The CDR3 spells CASSRLDYTGELFF. CDR3 in DNA: TGCGCCAGCAGCCGTCTGGATTACACCGGGGAGCTGTTTTTT.

This clone has a handful of counts. The V and J genes are TRBV9 and TRBJ2-1, with a tentative D call TRBD2 (7 bases). The germline CDR1 and CDR2 sequences are SGDLS and YYNGEE. This CDR3 spans 15 amino acids. Deletions cut 7 bases from V and 7 bases from J, with 21 bases between. CDR3 protein: CASSPMGGAGNEQFF. The CDR3, as DNA: TGTGCCAGCTCCCCCATGGGGGGGGCAGGGAATGAGCAGTTCTTC.

The chain recombines TRBV7-2 with TRBJ2-7, with TRBD1 matching over 7 bases. Per the germline V gene, CDR1 is SGHTA and CDR2 is FQGNSA. The length of the CDR3 is 16 residues. After removal of 1 base from V and 3 bases from J, the junction contained 9 bases not matched to a gene. The CDR3 DNA reads TGTGCCAGCAGCTTAGATCTGAGACAGGGCGGCTACGAGCAGTACTTC. Encoded protein: CASSLDLRQGGYEQYF.

This chain uses TRBV2 with TRBJ1-5, with D perhaps TRBD1 (5 bases). Deletions cut 3 bases from V and 11 bases from J, with 14 bases between. This CDR3 is 13 amino acids long. The V gene's germline CDR1 is SNHLY and CDR2 FYNNEI. The CDR3 DNA follows: TGTGCCAGCAGTGACCAGGGTTTAATGGCCCAGCATTTT. Protein sequence: CASSDQGLMAQHF.

The chain joins TRBV30 to TRBJ1-6, with TRBD1 as a possible D gene (5 bases). V lost 5 bases to trimming and J lost 9 bases, with 20 bases between them. This CDR3 spans 15 amino acids. Germline CDR1 is GTSNPN and CDR2 is SVGIG (reference sequence). DNA for the CDR3: TGTGCCTGGGGGAGGGACTCCCGGTGGAGTTCACCCCTCCACTTT. Its protein is CAWGRDSRWSSPLHF.

This clone was detected a few times. The genes are TRBV30 and TRBJ2-1; unclear D gene. The V gene's germline CDR1 is GTSNPN and CDR2 SVGIG (reference sequence). This CDR3 region has 11 residues. V was pared by 7 bases and J by 4 bases, with 8 bases between. The CDR3 nucleotides read TGTGCCTCCCAAACGTACAATGAGCAGTTCTTC. Residues: CASQTYNEQFF.

This clone occurred a few times. The junction departs from germline at one end; a sequencing error may be responsible. This chain joins TRBV7-2 and TRBJ2-5; 7 bases agree with TRBD2. This CDR3 spans 13 amino acids. The germline V gene has CDR1 SGHTA and CDR2 FQGNSA. The CDR3 bases are TGTGCCAGCAACTTAGAGCGGGGAGAGACCCAGTACTTC. As protein: CASNLERGETQYF.